The rows below give T cell receptor beta chains drawn from one sample of a study of radiotherapy plus CTLA-4 blockade in lung cancer. Repertoires were generated with immunoSEQ multiplex PCR, while TCRdb's copy carries only in-frame clones and drops some. This sample has about 70,000 clones, with about 72% found just once. The sample in question was peripheral blood, obtained from a patient treated with radiotherapy plus ipilimumab. All receptors derive from a human donor with non-small cell lung cancer whose response to radiotherapy plus ipilimumab could not be evaluated. Some clones in this sample may be carry-over from other donors' samples. The CDR3 runs from the conserved cysteine through the conserved F or W. The order of the fields is V gene, CDR3 length, clone size, J gene, D gene, CDR3 DNA, CDR3 protein. The D gene is left open where the match is weak. The size field is filled for only some rows; it gives once, few, many or a size class.

V: TRBV18; length: 16; size: NA; J: TRBJ2-1; D: TRBD2; DNA: TGTGCCAGCTCACCACCAAGCGGGGGCCCCTACAATGAGCAGTTCTTC; CDR3: CASSPPSGGPYNEQFF
V: TRBV4-1; length: 13; size: few; J: TRBJ2-5; D: NA; DNA: TGCGCCAGCAGCCAAGGGGCCGTGAACGTCCAGTACTTC; CDR3: CASSQGAVNVQYF
V: TRBV7-2; length: 15; size: NA; J: TRBJ1-2; D: TRBD1; DNA: TGTGCCAGCAGCTTAAGGAGACAGGGGTCTTATGGCTACACCTTC; CDR3: CASSLRRQGSYGYTF
V: TRBV6-1; length: 14; size: NA; J: TRBJ1-1; D: NA; DNA: TGTGCCAGCAGTGTGGACAGAGGGCGCACTGAAGCTTTCTTT; CDR3: CASSVDRGRTEAFF
V: TRBV4-1; length: 15; size: NA; J: TRBJ1-6; D: NA; DNA: TGCGCCAGCAGCCAAATCCCGTCCTATAATTCACCCCTCCACTTT; CDR3: CASSQIPSYNSPLHF
V: TRBV2; length: 16; size: NA; J: TRBJ2-2; D: TRBD2; DNA: TGTGCCAGCAGAAGACTAGCGGGGGGTAACACCGGGGAGCTGTTTTTT; CDR3: CASRRLAGGNTGELFF
V: TRBV7-2; length: 13; size: NA; J: TRBJ1-6; D: TRBD1; DNA: TGTGCCAGCAGCCCAGGGGGCTGGTCACCCCTCCACTTT; CDR3: CASSPGGWSPLHF
V: TRBV7-9; length: 13; size: NA; J: TRBJ2-7; D: NA; DNA: TGTGCCAGCAGCTCGGACTTTCCCTACGAGCAGTACTTC; CDR3: CASSSDFPYEQYF
V: TRBV4-2; length: 15; size: NA; J: TRBJ2-7; D: TRBD2; DNA: TGTGCCAGCAGCCAAGAGTGGACTAGCGGCTACGAGCAGTACTTC; CDR3: CASSQEWTSGYEQYF
V: TRBV27; length: 15; size: once; J: TRBJ2-7; D: TRBD1; DNA: TGTGCCAGCAGAATGGGGGGGACAGGGATTTACGAGCAGTACTTC; CDR3: CASRMGGTGIYEQYF
V: TRBV4-1; length: 17; size: NA; J: TRBJ1-1; D: NA; DNA: TGCGCCAGCAGCCAAGCGGGGAAGGGGCTTAGGGGGACTGAAGCTTTCTTT; CDR3: CASSQAGKGLRGTEAFF
V: TRBV27; length: 14; size: NA; J: TRBJ1-4; D: TRBD1; DNA: TGTGCCAGCAGTTACAGGGGGTTAAATGAAAAACTGTTTTTT; CDR3: CASSYRGLNEKLFF
V: TRBV7-2; length: 13; size: NA; J: TRBJ2-3; D: NA; DNA: TGTGCCAGCAGCCGACTAGGCCCAGATACGCAGTATTTT; CDR3: CASSRLGPDTQYF
V: TRBV6-1; length: 12; size: NA; J: TRBJ1-5; D: TRBD1; DNA: TGTGCCAGCAGTACAGGGGGTCAGCCCCAGCATTTT; CDR3: CASSTGGQPQHF
V: TRBV10-2; length: 14; size: few; J: TRBJ1-6; D: TRBD1; DNA: TGCGCCAGTAGGGGACAGGGCTATAATTCACCCCTCCACTTT; CDR3: CASRGQGYNSPLHF
V: TRBV9; length: 15; size: NA; J: TRBJ2-3; D: NA; DNA: TGTGCCAGCAGCGTAGGACTAGTCGGGGCGGATACGCAGTATTTT; CDR3: CASSVGLVGADTQYF
V: TRBV2; length: 14; size: NA; J: TRBJ2-7; D: TRBD1; DNA: TGTGCCAGCACCCAAGGGGGCGCCTCCTACGAGCAGTACTTC; CDR3: CASTQGGASYEQYF
V: TRBV6-6; length: 15; size: NA; J: TRBJ1-4; D: NA; DNA: TGTGCCAGCAGAATCACAGGGTCTGTAGGTGAAAAACTGTTTTTT; CDR3: CASRITGSVGEKLFF
V: TRBV5-4; length: 14; size: NA; J: TRBJ1-4; D: NA; DNA: TGTGCCAGCAGTCCGGGGGGGACGAATGAAAAACTGTTTTTT; CDR3: CASSPGGTNEKLFF
V: TRBV6-5; length: 13; size: NA; J: TRBJ1-5; D: NA; DNA: TGTGCCAGCAGTTATCAGGCGGGCCAGCCCCAGCATTTT; CDR3: CASSYQAGQPQHF
V: TRBV18; length: 15; size: NA; J: TRBJ1-2; D: NA; DNA: TGTGCCAGCTCACTAAGCTCAGGTGATTCGAATGGCTACACCTTC; CDR3: CASSLSSGDSNGYTF
V: TRBV2; length: 13; size: NA; J: TRBJ2-7; D: TRBD2; DNA: TGTGCCAGCACCGGCGGGGGCTCCTACGAGCAGTACTTC; CDR3: CASTGGGSYEQYF
V: TRBV5-1; length: 15; size: NA; J: TRBJ2-7; D: NA; DNA: TGCGCCAGCAGCTTGGCACCGGACTCGTCCTACGAGCAGTACTTC; CDR3: CASSLAPDSSYEQYF
V: TRBV7-9; length: 15; size: once; J: TRBJ2-3; D: NA; DNA: TGTGCCAGCAGCTGGAGGTTGAGGAGCACAGATACGCAGTATTTT; CDR3: CASSWRLRSTDTQYF
V: TRBV2; length: 11; size: NA; J: TRBJ2-7; D: NA; DNA: TGTGCCAGCAGTGTAGGGGTGGAGCAGTACTTC; CDR3: CASSVGVEQYF
V: TRBV18; length: 15; size: NA; J: TRBJ2-2; D: TRBD1; DNA: TGTGCCAGCTCACCGCAACAGGGGGACACCGGGGAGCTGTTTTTT; CDR3: CASSPQQGDTGELFF
V: TRBV6-1; length: 13; size: NA; J: TRBJ2-1; D: TRBD2; DNA: TGTGCCAGCAGGCTAGCGGAGTACAATGAGCAGTTCTTC; CDR3: CASRLAEYNEQFF
V: TRBV5-1; length: 14; size: NA; J: TRBJ1-2; D: NA; DNA: TGCGCCAGCAGCTCACGGCTTACAGGGCATGGCTACACCTTC; CDR3: CASSSRLTGHGYTF
V: TRBV2; length: 14; size: NA; J: TRBJ2-3; D: NA; DNA: TGTGCCAGCAGCCAGGGATCGCGCACAGATACGCAGTATTTT; CDR3: CASSQGSRTDTQYF
V: TRBV27; length: 17; size: few; J: TRBJ1-6; D: NA; DNA: TGTGCCAGCAGTTCGGGACTCACCGGCTCCTATAATTCACCCCTCCACTTT; CDR3: CASSSGLTGSYNSPLHF
V: TRBV4-1; length: 14; size: NA; J: TRBJ2-7; D: NA; DNA: TGCGCCAGCAGCCAAAGGGACACCACCTACGAGCAGTACTTC; CDR3: CASSQRDTTYEQYF
V: TRBV5-1; length: 13; size: NA; J: TRBJ2-3; D: NA; DNA: TGCGCCAGCGGCTTGGGCGTTTCGGATACGCAGTATTTT; CDR3: CASGLGVSDTQYF
V: TRBV7-9; length: 15; size: NA; J: TRBJ1-1; D: NA; DNA: TGTGCCAGCAGCTTAGTTTGGGGGCTGAGCACTGAAGCTTTCTTT; CDR3: CASSLVWGLSTEAFF
V: TRBV4-2; length: 14; size: NA; J: TRBJ2-3; D: TRBD1; DNA: TGTGCCAGCAGCCAAGAAGTCCGGGACAGAGGGCAGTATTTT; CDR3: CASSQEVRDRGQYF
V: TRBV5-1; length: 14; size: NA; J: TRBJ1-1; D: NA; DNA: TGCGCCAGCAGCTTGGGGCAGGCGAACACTGAAGCTTTCTTT; CDR3: CASSLGQANTEAFF
V: TRBV6-5; length: 14; size: NA; J: TRBJ1-5; D: TRBD1; DNA: TGTGCCAGCAGACGGACAGGGAGGAATCAGCCCCAGCATTTT; CDR3: CASRRTGRNQPQHF
V: TRBV6-1; length: 15; size: few; J: TRBJ1-5; D: TRBD1; DNA: TGTGCCAGCAGTTCCCGGGACAGGGGATATCAGCCCCAGCATTTT; CDR3: CASSSRDRGYQPQHF
V: TRBV27; length: 15; size: NA; J: TRBJ2-1; D: NA; DNA: TGTGCCAGCACCCTCCGGGGGGCTTCGTTCAATGAGCAGTTCTTC; CDR3: CASTLRGASFNEQFF
V: TRBV28; length: 17; size: NA; J: TRBJ1-2; D: NA; DNA: TGTGCCGTTGTGAGGGGGAGTGGGGGGGCAGTTGCCTATGGCTACACCTTC; CDR3: CAVVRGSGGAVAYGYTF
V: TRBV7-2; length: 16; size: once; J: TRBJ2-2; D: TRBD1; DNA: TGTGCCAGCAGCCTACAGGGGGCCATAAACACCGGGGAGCTGTTTTTT; CDR3: CASSLQGAINTGELFF
V: TRBV2; length: 14; size: NA; J: TRBJ1-1; D: NA; DNA: TGTGCCAGCAGTATGACTCACATGAACACTGAAGCTTTCTTT; CDR3: CASSMTHMNTEAFF
V: TRBV6-6; length: 14; size: NA; J: TRBJ2-6; D: NA; DNA: TGTGCCAGCAGCCGTTTCTCTGGGGCCAACGTCCTGACTTTC; CDR3: CASSRFSGANVLTF
V: TRBV4-1; length: 15; size: NA; J: TRBJ2-1; D: TRBD1; DNA: TGCGCCAGCAGCCACTCCGGGACAGGGTCACAGGGGCAGTTCTTC; CDR3: CASSHSGTGSQGQFF
V: TRBV27; length: 13; size: NA; J: TRBJ2-3; D: NA; DNA: TGTGCCAGCAGTTTATCTTTCGGGGATACGCAGTATTTT; CDR3: CASSLSFGDTQYF
V: TRBV19; length: 17; size: NA; J: TRBJ1-1; D: TRBD1; DNA: TGTGCCAGTAGGTCGACCCGGGACAGAGTCATGAACACTGAAGCTTTCTTT; CDR3: CASRSTRDRVMNTEAFF
V: TRBV6-1; length: 13; size: NA; J: TRBJ2-1; D: TRBD2; DNA: TGTGCCAGCAAAGCGGGGGTCTACAATGAGCAGTTCTTC; CDR3: CASKAGVYNEQFF
V: TRBV29-1; length: 12; size: NA; J: TRBJ1-1; D: NA; DNA: TGCAGCCACGCGGAGTTGAACACTGAAGCTTTCTTT; CDR3: CSHAELNTEAFF
V: TRBV5-1; length: 14; size: NA; J: TRBJ2-7; D: NA; DNA: TGCGCCAGCAGCGGAGGGGTGAGCTCCTACGAGCAGTACTTC; CDR3: CASSGGVSSYEQYF